This TCR beta chain is from a study of Ad26.COV2.S vaccination and SARS-CoV-2 variants. Study as a whole: The donor was enrolled in the Ad26.COV2.S arm of the COV1001 trial. The study, taken as a whole, reports: Recipients of either vaccine or placebo displayed similar breadth of non-spike TCRs.

As for this clone: Its antigen is undetermined.

V was cut by 0 bases and J by 0 bases, with 10 bases left in between. This CDR3 has 16 residues. Germline V CDR1 and CDR2: SGHVS, FQNEAQ. Profiling relied on immunoSEQ multiplex PCR, and the TCRdb table lists in-frame clones only, not all of them. The table has around 340,000 clones, 70% to 90% seen once. Treatment: roughly 19 received Ad26.COV2.S at low or high dose, single or two shots; several received placebo; per-sample allocation not given. Day 63 following the first vaccine or placebo injection was when the samples were taken. The donor was a Boston adult aged 18-55 years. The gene calls are TRBV7-8 and TRBJ2-3; D might be TRBD2 (5 bases). This TCR derives from a person aged 18-60 years who received the Ad26.COV2.S COVID-19 vaccine or a placebo. Sequencing used peripheral blood, obtained in a trial of Ad26.COV2.S vaccine versus placebo. As DNA, the CDR3 is TGTGCCAGCAGCTTAGCGCGGGCGCTGAGCACAGATACGCAGTATTTT. Its protein product is CASSLARALSTDTQYF.